This T cell receptor beta chain came from a study of identical twins. The germline CDR1 and CDR2 sequences are DFQATT and SNEGSKA (reference sequence). V lost 6 bases to trimming and J lost 4 bases, with 12 bases between them. The CDR3 has 12 residues. MiXCR, applied by TCRdb to the 5' RACE reads, yields one record per CDR3 protein. The sample carries 400,000 to 550,000 distinct CDR3 sequences, approximately 14% recorded once. This sample also belongs to another study, concerning yellow fever vaccine responses in identical twins.

The clonotype originates from a woman under 30 in good health. Sample: CD4+ T cells sorted from blood. V gene TRBV20-1 combines with J gene TRBJ2-5, with D perhaps matching TRBD2 (5 bases). The CDR3 DNA sequence: TGCAGTGCGACTACCACCCGAGAGACCCAGTACTTC. Translating it yields CSATTTRETQYF.